The rows below give T cell receptor beta chains drawn from one sample of a study of identical twins. One entry per CDR3 protein results from TCRdb running MiXCR on the 5' RACE reads. The table has about 660,000 distinct CDR3 sequences, around 8.3% seen once. This sample was also put to use in a study of yellow fever vaccine responses in identical twins.

The sequencing input was PBMCs. The receptor set was obtained from a woman under 30 in good health. The CDR3 runs from the conserved cysteine through the conserved F or W. D genes are given only for firm matches. Clone size is stated in some rows and not others, as once, few, many or a class when expanded.

-,TRBJ2-7,TRBD2,TRBV6-1,TGTGCCAGCAGCAGTCGGGGCAGACTAGCGGGGCGCTACGAGCAGTACTTC,CASSSRGRLAGRYEQYF
-,TRBJ2-7,TRBD2,TRBV20-1,TGCAGTGCAAACCCGGGGACTAGCGGGGCCTACGAGCAGTACTTC,CSANPGTSGAYEQYF
many,TRBJ2-2,-,TRBV25-1,TGTGCCAGCAGTGAAACGCCCCGGGAGCTGTTTTTT,CASSETPRELFF
-,TRBJ2-1,TRBD2,TRBV27,TGTGCCAGCAGTTTAAAGGGGAGGGGAGCTCATAGTGAGCAGTTCTTC,CASSLKGRGAHSEQFF
few,TRBJ2-2,TRBD1,TRBV20-1,TGCAGTGCTAGAGATTGGGGACAGGGGATGGCCGGGGAGCTGTTTTTT,CSARDWGQGMAGELFF
-,TRBJ2-3,TRBD1,TRBV20-1,TGCAGTGCTAGACCAGGGGGAGATACGCAGTATTTT,CSARPGGDTQYF
-,TRBJ2-7,-,TRBV3-1,TGTGCCTGCAGCAAGCAGGTCCCCTGGACGGTCTCCTACGAGCAGTACTTC,CACSKQVPWTVSYEQYF
few,TRBJ2-7,TRBD2,TRBV28,TGTGCCAGCAGCAAACTAGCGGGCACAACCCCTTCCTACGAGCAGTACTTC,CASSKLAGTTPSYEQYF
few,TRBJ1-1,TRBD1,TRBV7-8,TGTGCCAGCAGCTTGATGCAGGGGGACACTGAAGCTTTCTTT,CASSLMQGDTEAFF
few,TRBJ2-7,TRBD1,TRBV7-8,TGTGCCAGCGACCCACAGGGGGCCCACGAGCAGTACTTC,CASDPQGAHEQYF
-,TRBJ2-7,-,TRBV3-1,TGTGCGGCCGGGTTAGGGGGGTTCTACGAGCAGTACTTC,CAAGLGGFYEQYF
few,TRBJ2-1,TRBD2,TRBV5-1,TGCGCCAGCAGCTTGTTGGGACTAGCGGACTACAATGAGCAGTTCTTC,CASSLLGLADYNEQFF
few,TRBJ2-7,TRBD1,TRBV12-3/TRBV12-4,TGTGCCAGCAGTGATGGACAGGGACCGAAATCCTACGAGCAGTACTTC,CASSDGQGPKSYEQYF